What follows are 23 T cell receptor beta chains derived from one specimen sequenced in a study of T cells in Graves' hyperthyroidism and ophthalmopathy. Amplification yielded TCR beta CDR3 regions, with RNA transcripts as the source. In the first-round RT-PCR of the TCR CDR3, the HTBI primer set was used. Each CDR3 protein gets one entry after TCRdb re-called the multiplex PCR reads with MiXCR. Among a few hundred thousand distinct CDR3 sequences, 14% were seen once, and the ten largest hold approximately 14%. The specimen was blood. The receptors were gathered from a woman aged 40 to 55 with Graves' hyperthyroidism.

This clonotype has a handful of counts. This chain links TRBV7-2 with TRBJ2-1, with a possible D match to TRBD2 (5 bases). CDR3 length: 15 amino acids. Deletions cut 1 base from V and 5 bases from J, with 12 bases between. Looked up from germline, CDR1 is SGHTA and CDR2 is FQGNSA. CDR3 DNA sequence: TGTGCCAGCAGCTTAGAGGGTACTAGGGACAATGAGCAGTTCTTC. Translating it yields CASSLEGTRDNEQFF.

This rearrangement joins TRBV7-6 to TRBJ2-1; 9 positions match TRBD2. Germline trimming cut 3 bases from V and 5 bases from J; bases unmatched to any gene: 5. The CDR3 length is 15 residues. Per the germline V gene, CDR1 is SGHVS and CDR2 is FNYEAQ. Written as DNA, the CDR3 is TGTGCCAGCAGCTTTTATGAGCGGGAGGACAATGAGCAGTTCTTC. Translation gives CASSFYEREDNEQFF.

This clonotype occurred many times. The chain combines TRBV30 with TRBJ1-4; unclear D gene. Deletions cut 5 bases from V and 7 bases from J, with 23 bases between. This CDR3 contains 16 residues. Germline V CDR1 and CDR2: GTSNPN, SVGIG (reference sequence). CDR3 sequence: CAWARSKLGSGEKLFF. CDR3 nucleotide sequence: TGTGCCTGGGCTCGATCGAAATTGGGGAGTGGTGAAAAACTGTTTTTT.

This clonotype was observed a few times. V and J are TRBV5-4 and TRBJ2-1; D may match TRBD1 or TRBD2 (5 bases each). The CDR3 has 15 amino acids. The germline CDR1 and CDR2 sequences are SGHNT and YYREEE (reference sequence). Between the trimmed V and J ends, which lost 3 bases and 0 bases, there was a span of 10 bases. The CDR3 here is CASSSKGSSYNEQFF. CDR3 coding DNA: TGTGCCAGCAGCTCGAAGGGGAGCTCCTACAATGAGCAGTTCTTC.

In its sample, this clonotype was seen many times. This chain uses TRBV12-3 or TRBV12-4 with TRBJ2-3; no clear D. V gave up 7 bases and J gave up 3 bases, with 8 bases separating them. This CDR3 is 12 amino acids long. CDR3 amino acids: CASTIYTDTQYF. The CDR3 DNA sequence: TGTGCCAGCACCATCTATACAGATACGCAGTATTTT.

This clonotype appeared a few times. The rearrangement uses TRBV7-6 and TRBJ1-1; 7 nucleotides agree with TRBD1. The CDR3 spans 14 residues. The V and J ends lost 7 bases and 3 bases, in that order; junction bases with no gene match: 8. Germline V gene data show CDR1 as SGHVS and CDR2 as FNYEAQ. CDR3 sequence: CASTYTGADTEAFF. CDR3 bases: TGTGCCAGCACTTATACAGGGGCGGACACTGAAGCTTTCTTT.

The rearrangement uses TRBV7-2 and TRBJ2-2; D is perhaps TRBD1 or TRBD2 (6 bases each). Trimming stripped 5 bases from V and 11 bases from J, with 15 bases between. This CDR3 has 13 amino acids. CDR1 and CDR2 (germline): SGHTA, FQGNSA. The DNA of the CDR3 is TGTGCCAGCAGCCCTAAACAGGGAGGTGAGCTGTTTTTT. This translates into CASSPKQGGELFF.

The chain combines TRBV25-1 with TRBJ2-6; 7 nucleotides line up with TRBD1. Germline CDR1 is MGHDK and CDR2 is SYGVNS. V was pared by 3 bases and J by 1 base, with 9 bases of the junction left unmatched. The CDR3 covers 18 residues. CDR3 protein: CASSDPKDRLSGANVLTF. CDR3 DNA: TGTGCCAGCAGTGACCCTAAGGACAGGCTTTCTGGGGCCAACGTCCTGACTTTC.

Many counts were recorded for this clonotype. CDR3 DNA sequence: TGTGCCAGCAGTGAACGGGGACAGGGGGCGACCGGGGAGCTGTTTTTT. Its translation: CASSERGQGATGELFF. The J gene is TRBJ2-2, the V gene TRBV2; 12 bases match TRBD1. The junction had 3 bases not matched to a gene; V was cut back by 2 bases and J by 5 bases. The CDR3 spans 16 residues. Germline V gene data show CDR1 as SNHLY and CDR2 as FYNNEI.

This clonotype has a count of ten or more. The chain is built from TRBV7-3 and TRBJ2-2, with 9 bases identical to TRBD1. This CDR3 contains 18 residues. From germline, CDR1 is SGHTA and CDR2 FQGTGA. With V trimmed by 4 bases and J by 3 bases, 12 bases remained unmatched. In DNA form, the CDR3 reads TGTGCCAGCAGCTACCAAGAGATCGACAGGGGGGACACCGGGGAGCTGTTTTTT. Translation gives CASSYQEIDRGDTGELFF.

This clonotype has ten or more counts. This rearrangement joins TRBV5-1 to TRBJ2-1, with 8 bases lining up with TRBD2. CDR1 and CDR2 from the germline V gene are SGHRS and YFSETQ. There are 15 residues in the CDR3. Trimming cost V 2 bases and J 7 bases; bases outside gene matches: 8. CDR3 sequence (DNA): TGCGCCAGCAGCTTCACTAGCGGAGGAAAGAATGAGCAGTTCTTC. Translation: CASSFTSGGKNEQFF.

This clonotype was observed a handful of times. The chain is built from TRBV28 and TRBJ2-1; 15 bases match TRBD2. The CDR3 length is 15 residues. The V gene end was trimmed by 5 bases and the J gene end by 12 bases; junction bases not matched to a gene: 8. Germline CDR1 is MDHEN and CDR2 is SYDVKM. CDR3 bases: TGTGCCAGCAGTAACGGACTAGCGGGAGGGCCCCGGCAGTTCTTC. Amino acids: CASSNGLAGGPRQFF. Using reference TRBV28 and TRBJ2-1 for the parts outside the CDR3, the full variable domain is DVKVTQSSRYLVKRTGEKVFLECVQDMDHENMFWYRQDPGLGLRLIYFSYDVKMKEKGDIPEGYSVSREKKERFSLILESASTNQTSMYLCASSNGLAGGPRQFFGPGTRLTVL.

The gene calls are TRBV11-2 and TRBJ2-7; 7 positions match TRBD1. The V and J ends lost 0 bases and 1 base, in that order; junction bases with no gene match: 3. The CDR3 spans 15 residues. Germline V gives CDR1 SGHAT, CDR2 FQNNGV. CDR3 residues: CASSLDDRASYEQYF. The CDR3 region has the DNA TGTGCCAGCAGCTTAGACGACAGGGCGTCCTACGAGCAGTACTTC.

This clonotype was observed many times. This chain joins TRBV30 and TRBJ2-3; 7 bases map to TRBD1. The V gene's germline CDR1 is GTSNPN and CDR2 SVGIG (reference sequence). With V trimmed by 3 bases and J by 3 bases, 6 bases remained unmatched. The length of the CDR3 is 14 residues. This CDR3 is CAWRTGRGTDTQYF. CDR3 DNA: TGTGCCTGGAGGACAGGGAGAGGGACAGATACGCAGTATTTT.

This CDR3 reads CASSHRAEAGEGPDTQYF. DNA for the CDR3: TGCGCCAGCAGCCATAGGGCCGAAGCGGGAGAGGGGCCAGATACGCAGTATTTT. This chain uses TRBV4-1 with TRBJ2-3, with 8 bases identical to TRBD2. From germline, CDR1 is MGHRA and CDR2 YSYEKL. V was pared by 3 bases and J by 4 bases, with 15 bases of the junction left unmatched. There are 18 residues in the CDR3.

The V and J genes are TRBV15 and TRBJ2-1; D unresolved. This CDR3 comprises 17 residues. Trimming removed 5 bases from V and 2 bases from J, with 19 bases in between. CDR1 LNHNV and CDR2 YYDKDF come from the germline V gene (reference sequence). DNA for the CDR3: TGTGCCACCAGCTGGCCCCACCAAGGACGGGCCTACAATGAGCAGTTCTTC. Translated, it gives CATSWPHQGRAYNEQFF.

CDR3: CASSEGLAGSEQYF. CDR3 bases: TGTGCCAGCAGTGAAGGACTAGCAGGATCCGAGCAGTACTTC. The chain combines TRBV2 with TRBJ2-4; 7 bases line up with TRBD2. The J call is doubtful: the DNA matches TRBJ2-7 better. CDR1 is SNHLY and CDR2 is FYNNEI in the germline V gene. This CDR3 has 14 residues.

This clonotype was detected ten times or more. The rearrangement uses TRBV6-2 or TRBV6-3 and TRBJ2-2; maybe TRBD1 (6 bases). The CDR3 is made up of 16 amino acids. V was shortened by 6 bases and J by 5 bases, with 19 bases between the two germline ends. Germline V gene lookup returns CDR1 MNHEY and CDR2 SVGEGT. The CDR3, as DNA: TGTGCCAGCAGACCGCTCGACAGGTTGGAGACCGGGGAGCTGTTTTTT. This gives the protein CASRPLDRLETGELFF.

This clonotype was picked up a small number of times. This rearrangement joins TRBV15 to TRBJ2-2; possible D gene TRBD2, 8 bases. Trimming left V 4 bases short and J 2 bases short, with 14 bases between. The CDR3 has 16 residues. CDR1 and CDR2 from the germline V gene are LNHNV and YYDKDF (reference sequence). CDR3 sequence reads: CATSTGGDSNTGELFF. CDR3 bases: TGTGCCACCAGCACCGGGGGGGACAGCAACACCGGGGAGCTGTTTTTT. Full variable domain (remainder filled in from reference TRBV15 and TRBJ2-2): DAMVIQNPRYQVTQFGKPVTLSCSQTLNHNVMYWYQQKSSQAPKLLFHYYDKDFNNEADTPDNFQSRRPNTSFCFLDIRSPGLGDTAMYLCATSTGGDSNTGELFFGEGSRLTVL.

This clonotype was picked up a small number of times. This rearrangement joins TRBV11-3 to TRBJ2-1; perhaps TRBD2 as D (6 bases). This CDR3 spans 16 amino acids. CDR1 and CDR2 from the germline V gene are SGHNT and YENEEA. Trimming cost V 4 bases and J 15 bases, with 28 bases left between them. The CDR3 is CASSSPGEKSGEKRFF. The CDR3, as DNA: TGTGCCAGCAGCTCCCCGGGAGAGAAGAGCGGCGAGAAGCGGTTCTTC.

This clonotype was found many times. The genes are TRBV10-3 and TRBJ2-1; 15 nucleotides match TRBD2. The V gene end was trimmed by 7 bases and the J gene end by 7 bases; junction bases not matched to a gene: 5. Per germline, CDR1 ENHRY and CDR2 SYGVKD. The CDR3 runs 15 residues. CDR3 sequence reads: CAIISGTSGRNEQFF. In DNA form, the CDR3 reads TGTGCCATCATTTCCGGGACTAGCGGGAGGAATGAGCAGTTCTTC.

In regard to this clonotype: One junction end does not reproduce the germline sequence, and a read error may be involved. The genes are TRBV29-1 and TRBJ2-1; TRBD2 matches at 12 bases. The CDR3 covers 18 residues. CDR1 is SQVTM, CDR2 ANQGSEA, per germline. The CDR3 reads CSVELALAGGPIYNEQLF. In DNA, the CDR3 is TGCAGCGTTGAATTAGCCCTAGCGGGAGGGCCGATCTACAATGAGCAGCTCTTC.

This clonotype was counted between two and nine times. The chain joins TRBV5-1 to TRBJ1-4, with D perhaps TRBD1 (6 bases). This CDR3 is 14 amino acids long. Germline CDR1 SGHRS, CDR2 YFSETQ. Trimming stripped 5 bases from V and 6 bases from J, with 14 bases between. The CDR3 reads CASSVGGADEKLFF. CDR3 nucleotide sequence: TGCGCCAGCAGTGTCGGGGGCGCGGATGAAAAACTGTTTTTT.